This T cell receptor (beta chain) was observed in a study of CD8 T cells in Susac syndrome. The RNA input was about 0.5 to 1 ug, and it was reverse transcribed with random hexamers. TCRdb re-derived calls from the immunoSEQ multiplex PCR reads in MiXCR, one entry per CDR3 protein. This table holds some 190,000 distinct CDR3 sequences, about 95% found once. Controls matched for age and sex were healthy donors. The CDR3 has 16 amino acids. The germline gives CDR1 LNHNV, CDR2 YYDKDF (reference sequence). Trimming removed 3 bases from V and 0 bases from J, with 11 bases in between. The receptor's source is a human donor in good health. The sample consisted of CD4+ T cells from PBMCs. This chain links TRBV15 with TRBJ1-4; D unclear. CDR3: CATSRPGTATNEKLFF. CDR3 coding DNA: TGTGCCACCAGCAGGCCCGGAACAGCAACTAATGAAAAACTGTTTTTT.